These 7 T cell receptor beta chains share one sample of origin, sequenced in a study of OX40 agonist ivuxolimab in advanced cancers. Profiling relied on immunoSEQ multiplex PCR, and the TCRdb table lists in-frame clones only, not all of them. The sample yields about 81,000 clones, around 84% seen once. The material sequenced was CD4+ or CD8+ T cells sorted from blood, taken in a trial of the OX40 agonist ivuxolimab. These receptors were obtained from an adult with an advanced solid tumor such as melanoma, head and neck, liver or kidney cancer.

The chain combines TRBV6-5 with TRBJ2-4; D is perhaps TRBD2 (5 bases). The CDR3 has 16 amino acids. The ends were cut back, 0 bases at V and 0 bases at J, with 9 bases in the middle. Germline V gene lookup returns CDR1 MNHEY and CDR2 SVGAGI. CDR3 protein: CASSYSPGLAKNIQYF. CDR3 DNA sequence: TGTGCCAGCAGTTACTCGCCGGGGTTAGCCAAAAACATTCAGTACTTC.

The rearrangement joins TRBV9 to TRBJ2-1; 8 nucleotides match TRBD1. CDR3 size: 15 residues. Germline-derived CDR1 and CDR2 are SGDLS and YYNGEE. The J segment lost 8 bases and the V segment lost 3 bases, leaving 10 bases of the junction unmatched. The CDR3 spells CASSAQGALVYEQFF. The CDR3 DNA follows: TGTGCCAGCAGCGCGCAGGGGGCGCTTGTTTATGAGCAGTTCTTC.

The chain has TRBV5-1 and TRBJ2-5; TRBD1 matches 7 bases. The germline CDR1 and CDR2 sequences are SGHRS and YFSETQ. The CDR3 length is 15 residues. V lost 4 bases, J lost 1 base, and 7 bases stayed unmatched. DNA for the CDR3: TGCGCCAGCAGCACGGGACAGACCATCCAAGAGACCCAGTACTTC. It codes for CASSTGQTIQETQYF.

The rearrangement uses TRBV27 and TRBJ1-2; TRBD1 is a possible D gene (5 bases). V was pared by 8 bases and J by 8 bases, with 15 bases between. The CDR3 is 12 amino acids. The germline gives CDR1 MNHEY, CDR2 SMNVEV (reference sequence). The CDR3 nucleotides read TGTGCCAGCGGTAACAGGTGGATCGGCTACACCTTC. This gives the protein CASGNRWIGYTF.

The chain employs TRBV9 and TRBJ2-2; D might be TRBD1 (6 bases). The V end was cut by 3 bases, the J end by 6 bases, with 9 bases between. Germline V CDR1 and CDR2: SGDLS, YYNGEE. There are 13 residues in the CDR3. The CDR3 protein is CASSGQGPGELFF. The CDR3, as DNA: TGTGCCAGCAGCGGTCAGGGGCCCGGGGAGCTGTTTTTT.

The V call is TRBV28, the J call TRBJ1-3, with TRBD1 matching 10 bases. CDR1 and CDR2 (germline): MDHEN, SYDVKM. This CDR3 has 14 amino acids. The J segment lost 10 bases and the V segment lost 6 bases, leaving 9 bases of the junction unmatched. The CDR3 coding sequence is TGTGCCAGCAGCCCCGGGACAGGGGTTTTAACCATATATTTT. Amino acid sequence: CASSPGTGVLTIYF.

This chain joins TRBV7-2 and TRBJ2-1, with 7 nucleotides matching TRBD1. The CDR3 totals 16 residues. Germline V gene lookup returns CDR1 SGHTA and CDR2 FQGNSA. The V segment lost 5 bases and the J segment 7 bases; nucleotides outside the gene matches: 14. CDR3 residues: CASSVLARGLGNEQFF. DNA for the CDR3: TGTGCCAGCAGCGTTTTAGCTAGGGGGCTGGGGAATGAGCAGTTCTTC.